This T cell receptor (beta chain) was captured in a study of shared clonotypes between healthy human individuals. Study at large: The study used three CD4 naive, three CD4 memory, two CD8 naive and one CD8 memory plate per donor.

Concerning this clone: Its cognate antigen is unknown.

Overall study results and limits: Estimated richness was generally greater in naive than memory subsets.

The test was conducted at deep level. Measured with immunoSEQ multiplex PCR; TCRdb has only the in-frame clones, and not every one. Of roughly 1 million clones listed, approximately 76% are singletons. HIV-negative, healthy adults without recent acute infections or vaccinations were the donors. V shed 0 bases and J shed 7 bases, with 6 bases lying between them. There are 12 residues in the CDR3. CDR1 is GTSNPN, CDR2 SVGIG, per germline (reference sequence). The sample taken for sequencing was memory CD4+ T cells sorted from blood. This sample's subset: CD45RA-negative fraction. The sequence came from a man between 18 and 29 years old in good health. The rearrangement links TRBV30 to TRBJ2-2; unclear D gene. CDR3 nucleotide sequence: TGTGCCTGGAGTGTACAAAACGGGGAGCTGTTTTTT. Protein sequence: CAWSVQNGELFF. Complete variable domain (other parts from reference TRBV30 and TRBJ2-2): SQTIHQWPATLVQPVGSPLSLECTVEGTSNPNLYWYRQAAGRGLQLLFYSVGIGQISSEVPQNLSASRPQDRQFILSSKKLLLSDSGFYLCAWSVQNGELFFGEGSRLTVL.